Included here is one T cell receptor (beta chain) sequence, with context. No antigen is known for it. No base quality information exists; no much larger clone differs at one position. The method behind the library was PCR. The instrument given in TCRdb is Illumina HiSeq 2500. TCR library preparation used molecular barcoding, with unique molecular identifiers applied to normalize quantification of the TCRbeta repertoire. TCRdb reprocessed the public reads (quality trimming at Q25 with fastp, clone calling with MiXCR) and kept in-frame beta chains. Under each unique CDR3 protein, matching rows form one entry showing the most common genes and DNA. This sample holds about 360,000 distinct CDR3 sequences; 10% to 15% were observed only once. The biggest ten clones account for 3.5% to 4.5% of the sample. The data originate from a study of T-cell reconstitution after alpha-beta-depleted transplantation in children (dated by TCRdb to about 2016). Turning to the overall study: Using TCR repertoire profiling, the study followed T-cell immune reconstitution in a quantitative way in children after TCRalphabeta/CD19-depleted allogeneic hematopoietic cell transplantation.

Ends trimmed: V by 6 bases, J by 4 bases; bases unmatched to a gene: 11. The CDR3 has 15 amino acids, counting the end cysteine and phenylalanine. Of the read, only the CDR3 DNA is kept; its 45 bases are in frame from base 1. From the germline V gene (reference sequence), CDR1 is DFQATT and CDR2 is SNEGSKA. This receptor was obtained from a human donor who donated a stem cell graft to a child with Fanconi anemia. The sequenced sample was PBMCs, obtained from the stem cell graft. This sequence uses TRBV20-1 and TRBJ1-2, and 10 junction bases match TRBD1. The CDR3 region reads CSATRGQGILYGYTF. The base sequence is TGCAGTGCCACAAGGGGACAGGGGATTCTCTATGGCTACACCTTC.